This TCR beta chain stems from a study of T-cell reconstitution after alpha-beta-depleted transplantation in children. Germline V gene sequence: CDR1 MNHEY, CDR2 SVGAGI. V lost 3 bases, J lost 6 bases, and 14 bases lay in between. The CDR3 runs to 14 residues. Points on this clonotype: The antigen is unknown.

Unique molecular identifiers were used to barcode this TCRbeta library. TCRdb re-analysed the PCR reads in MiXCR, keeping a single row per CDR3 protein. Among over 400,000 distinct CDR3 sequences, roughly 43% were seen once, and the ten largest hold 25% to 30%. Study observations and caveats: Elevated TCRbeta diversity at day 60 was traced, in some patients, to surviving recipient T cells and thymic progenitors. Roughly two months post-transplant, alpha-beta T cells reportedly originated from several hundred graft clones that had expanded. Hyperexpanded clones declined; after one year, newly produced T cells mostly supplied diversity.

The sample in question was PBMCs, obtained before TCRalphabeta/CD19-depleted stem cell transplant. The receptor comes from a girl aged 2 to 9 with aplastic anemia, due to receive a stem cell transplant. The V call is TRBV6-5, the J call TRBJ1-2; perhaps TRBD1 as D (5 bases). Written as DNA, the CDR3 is TGTGCCAGCAGTTATTTGCAGGGAGGTCATGGCTACACCTTC. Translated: CASSYLQGGHGYTF.